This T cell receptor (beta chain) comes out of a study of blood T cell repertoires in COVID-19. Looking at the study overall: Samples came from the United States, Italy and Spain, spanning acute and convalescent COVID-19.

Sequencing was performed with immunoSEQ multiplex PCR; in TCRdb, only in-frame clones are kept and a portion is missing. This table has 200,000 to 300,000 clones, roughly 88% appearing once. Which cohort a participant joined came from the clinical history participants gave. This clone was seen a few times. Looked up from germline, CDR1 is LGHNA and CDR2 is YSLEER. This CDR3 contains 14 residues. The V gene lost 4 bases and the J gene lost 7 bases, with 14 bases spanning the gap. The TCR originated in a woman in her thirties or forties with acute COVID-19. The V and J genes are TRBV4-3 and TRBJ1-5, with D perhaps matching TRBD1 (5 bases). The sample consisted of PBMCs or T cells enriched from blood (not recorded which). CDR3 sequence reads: CASSLGLQGQPQHF. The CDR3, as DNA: TGCGCCAGCAGCCTGGGACTCCAAGGCCAGCCCCAGCATTTT.